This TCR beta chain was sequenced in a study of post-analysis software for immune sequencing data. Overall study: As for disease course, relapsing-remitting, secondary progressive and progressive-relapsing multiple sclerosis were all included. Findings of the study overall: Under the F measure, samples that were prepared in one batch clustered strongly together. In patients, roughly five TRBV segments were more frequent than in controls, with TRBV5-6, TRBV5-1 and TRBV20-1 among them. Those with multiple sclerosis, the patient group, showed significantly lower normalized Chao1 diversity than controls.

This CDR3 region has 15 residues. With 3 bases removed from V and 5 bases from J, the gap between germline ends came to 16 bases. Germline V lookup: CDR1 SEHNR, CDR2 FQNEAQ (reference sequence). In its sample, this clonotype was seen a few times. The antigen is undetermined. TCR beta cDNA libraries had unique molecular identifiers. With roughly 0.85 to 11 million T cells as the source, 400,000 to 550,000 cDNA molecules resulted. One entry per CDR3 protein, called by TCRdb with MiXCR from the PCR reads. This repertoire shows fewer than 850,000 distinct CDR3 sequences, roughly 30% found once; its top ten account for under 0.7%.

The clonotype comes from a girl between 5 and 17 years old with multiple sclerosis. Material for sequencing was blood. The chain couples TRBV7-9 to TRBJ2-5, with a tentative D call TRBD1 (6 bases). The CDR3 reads CASSFKQGPRETQYF. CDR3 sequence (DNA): TGTGCCAGCAGCTTCAAACAGGGACCTCGGGAGACCCAGTACTTC.